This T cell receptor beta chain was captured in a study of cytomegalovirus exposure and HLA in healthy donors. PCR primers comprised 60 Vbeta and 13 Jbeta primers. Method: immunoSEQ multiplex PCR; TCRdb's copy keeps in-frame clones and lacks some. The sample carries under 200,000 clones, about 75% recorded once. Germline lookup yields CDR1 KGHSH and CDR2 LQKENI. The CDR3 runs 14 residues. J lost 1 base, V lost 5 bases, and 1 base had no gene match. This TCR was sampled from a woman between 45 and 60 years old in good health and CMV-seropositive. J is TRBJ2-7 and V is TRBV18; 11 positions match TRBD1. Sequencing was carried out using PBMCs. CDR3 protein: CASSGTGGSYEQYF. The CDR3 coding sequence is TGTGCCAGCTCAGGGACAGGGGGTTCCTACGAGCAGTACTTC. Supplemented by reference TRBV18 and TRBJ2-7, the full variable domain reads NAGVMQNPRHLVRRRGQEARLRCSPMKGHSHVYWYRQLPEEGLKFMVYLQKENIIDESGMPKERFSAEFPKEGPSILRIQQVVRGDSAAYFCASSGTGGSYEQYFGPGTRLTVT.